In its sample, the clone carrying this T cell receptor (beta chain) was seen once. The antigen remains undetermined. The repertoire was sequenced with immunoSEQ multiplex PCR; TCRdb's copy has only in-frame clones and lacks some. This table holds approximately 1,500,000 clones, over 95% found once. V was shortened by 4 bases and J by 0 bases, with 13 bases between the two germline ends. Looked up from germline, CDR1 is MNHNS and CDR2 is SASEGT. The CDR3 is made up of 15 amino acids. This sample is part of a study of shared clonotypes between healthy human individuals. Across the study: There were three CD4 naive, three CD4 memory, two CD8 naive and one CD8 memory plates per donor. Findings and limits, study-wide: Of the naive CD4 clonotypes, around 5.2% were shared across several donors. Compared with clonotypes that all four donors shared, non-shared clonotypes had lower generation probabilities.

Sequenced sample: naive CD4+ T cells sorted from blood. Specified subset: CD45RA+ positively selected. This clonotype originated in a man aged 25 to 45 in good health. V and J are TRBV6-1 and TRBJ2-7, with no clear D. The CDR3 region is CASSGEMGSSYEQYF. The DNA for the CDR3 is TGTGCCAGCAGTGGAGAAATGGGCAGCTCCTACGAGCAGTACTTC.